The rows below give T cell receptor beta chains drawn from one sample of a study of identical twins. One entry per CDR3 protein, called by TCRdb with MiXCR from the 5' RACE reads. The sample has approximately 470,000 distinct CDR3 sequences, approximately 15% seen once. A further study also used this sample, focusing on yellow fever vaccine responses in identical twins.

Source material: CD4+ T cells sorted from blood. The receptors stem from a woman under 30 in good health. Each CDR3 is given with its conserved first and last residue. Fields, in order: clone size, J gene, D gene, V gene, CDR3 DNA, CDR3 protein. The D gene is left open where the match is weak. Not all rows give a size; the values are once, few, many and, for expanded clones, a class.

>-|TRBJ2-7|TRBD2|TRBV5-1
TGCGCCAGCAGCTGGACTAGCGGGATAGGCGAGCAGTACTTC
CASSWTSGIGEQYF
>-|TRBJ2-3|-|TRBV24-1
TGTGCCACCAGTATTGCTGGGGTCAGCACAGATACGCAGTATTTT
CATSIAGVSTDTQYF
>-|TRBJ2-1|-|TRBV9
TGTGCCAGCAGCGTAGAAGCGCCTCCCGCTGCATCCTACAATGAGCAGTTCTTC
CASSVEAPPAASYNEQFF
>-|TRBJ2-7|-|TRBV5-6
TGTGCCAGCAGCTTAAGGGGCGGGGATATTCCCTACGAGCAGTACTTC
CASSLRGGDIPYEQYF
>few|TRBJ2-3|TRBD2|TRBV5-1
TGCGCCAGCAGCATTGGTAGCGGGAGCTGGGATACGCAGTATTTT
CASSIGSGSWDTQYF
>-|TRBJ1-2|TRBD1|TRBV7-9
TGTGCCAGCAGCTTTACAGGGGATGGCTACACCTTC
CASSFTGDGYTF
>-|TRBJ1-1|-|TRBV12-3/TRBV12-4
TGTGCCAGCAATCCACGGGGCCTGGGCACTGAAGCTTTCTTT
CASNPRGLGTEAFF
>few|TRBJ1-1|-|TRBV12-3/TRBV12-4
TGTGCCAGCAGGTCCGGGACACCGGCTGAAGCTTTCTTT
CASRSGTPAEAFF
>-|TRBJ2-3|TRBD2|TRBV14
TGTGCCAGCAGCCACGGACTAGCGGTGACAGATACGCAGTATTTT
CASSHGLAVTDTQYF
>few|TRBJ2-1|TRBD2|TRBV11-1
TGTGCCAGCAGCTTAGTACGGAACACGGGAGGGTTCAGGCACAATGAGCAGTTCTTC
CASSLVRNTGGFRHNEQFF
>many|TRBJ2-7|-|TRBV12-3/TRBV12-4
TGTGCCAGCAGGATAGCGGAAAACTCCTACGAGCAGTACTTC
CASRIAENSYEQYF
>-|TRBJ1-1|-|TRBV6-2/TRBV6-3
TGTGCCAGCACCCATACGGGGACTGAAGCTTTCTTT
CASTHTGTEAFF